These 24 T cell receptor beta chains came from one sample sequenced in a study of shared clonotypes between healthy human individuals. TCRdb's table, derived via immunoSEQ multiplex PCR, lists solely in-frame clones and lacks some. In the table there are roughly 1.5 million clones, 95% to 99% of which are singletons. Sequencing was performed on naive CD4+ T cells sorted from blood. Noted subset: CD45RA+ positively selected. The receptor set was obtained from a man aged 25 to 45 in good health.

The chain links TRBV15 to TRBJ2-7; TRBD2 aligns across 9 bases. The CDR3 has 12 amino acids. Germline-derived CDR1 and CDR2 are LNHNV and YYDKDF (reference sequence). Losses at the gene ends were 11 bases for V and 6 bases for J; bases not matched to a gene: 8. The CDR3 DNA follows: TGTGCCGCGGGGGGGCAGGTACGCGAGCAGTACTTC. It is translated as CAAGGQVREQYF.

The V and J genes are TRBV12-5 and TRBJ2-7; possible D gene TRBD2, 6 bases. The CDR3 totals 12 residues. V lost 6 bases and J lost 7, with 13 bases in between. Germline values: CDR1 LGHNT, CDR2 FRNRAP. The CDR3 protein is CASGFTRGEQYF. The CDR3 bases are TGTGCTAGTGGCTTTACCCGGGGGGAGCAGTACTTC.

The genes are TRBV9 and TRBJ2-7, with D perhaps TRBD1 or TRBD2 (6 bases each). The CDR3 has 16 amino acids. CDR1 and CDR2 from the germline V gene are SGDLS and YYNGEE. Trimming cost V 0 bases and J 0 bases, with 13 bases left between them. The CDR3 sequence: CASSVGMGGSSYEQYF. CDR3 nucleotide sequence: TGTGCCAGCAGCGTAGGGATGGGGGGCAGCTCCTACGAGCAGTACTTC.

A note on this clone: Within the sample, other DNA sequences also encode this same CDR3. The chain has TRBV18 and TRBJ2-3; D unresolved. V gave up 2 bases and J gave up 2 bases, with 5 bases separating them. Per germline, CDR1 KGHSH and CDR2 LQKENI. The CDR3 totals 13 residues. The DNA of the CDR3 is TGTGCCAGCTCACCAGATCTCACAGATACGCAGTATTTT. It codes for CASSPDLTDTQYF.

The rearrangement joins TRBV7-6 to TRBJ2-7, with 13 bases aligning to TRBD2. V shed 4 bases and J 5 bases; nucleotides not matched to a gene: 17. Germline V gives CDR1 SGHVS, CDR2 FNYEAQ. The CDR3 totals 19 residues. The CDR3: CASSSRTSGSLPPLDEQYF. CDR3 sequence (DNA): TGTGCCAGCAGCTCCCGGACTAGCGGGAGTCTCCCTCCTTTGGACGAGCAGTACTTC.

The V gene is TRBV9, the J gene TRBJ2-1; possible D gene TRBD2, 7 bases. The CDR3 runs to 14 residues. V lost 4 bases and J 7 bases, leaving 15 bases between the germline ends. Germline CDR1 is SGDLS and CDR2 is YYNGEE. The CDR3 DNA reads TGTGCCAGCAGCCCGAGGGGGGGCCTAAATGAGCAGTTCTTC. Translation: CASSPRGGLNEQFF.

The V call is TRBV7-9, the J call TRBJ1-4; possibly TRBD1 for D (6 bases). With 5 bases removed from V and 0 bases from J, the gap between germline ends came to 13 bases. The CDR3 sequence is 16 residues long. The germline V gene has CDR1 SEHNR and CDR2 FQNEAQ (reference sequence). The chain's CDR3 is CASSPSRGATNEKLFF. In DNA, the CDR3 is TGTGCCAGCAGCCCCAGCAGGGGTGCAACTAATGAAAAACTGTTTTTT.

The chain uses TRBV7-2 and TRBJ2-2; either TRBD1 or TRBD2 may fit D (6 bases each). The CDR3 totals 14 residues. V was cut by 4 bases and J by 7 bases, with 13 bases left in between. Per the germline V gene, CDR1 is SGHTA and CDR2 is FQGNSA. CDR3 sequence: CASSSWGRGGELFF. In nucleotides, the CDR3 is TGTGCCAGCAGCTCCTGGGGGCGGGGCGGGGAGCTGTTTTTT.

The V and J genes are TRBV19 and TRBJ2-1; D is perhaps TRBD1 or TRBD2 (5 bases each). This CDR3 comprises 13 residues. Trimming took 4 bases from V and 7 from J, leaving 11 bases between them. The germline V gene has CDR1 LNHDA and CDR2 SQIVND (reference sequence). The CDR3 coding sequence is TGTGCCAGTAGTAGAGGGGCCCTTAATGAGCAGTTCTTC. It specifies CASSRGALNEQFF.

The chain links TRBV10-1 to TRBJ2-5; D may be TRBD1 or TRBD2 (5 bases each). The CDR3 covers 13 residues. CDR1 and CDR2 (germline): WNHNN, SYGVQD (reference sequence). V lost 5 bases to trimming and J lost 2 bases, with 9 bases between them. CDR3: CASSPGPQETQYF. The CDR3 nucleotides read TGCGCCAGCAGTCCGGGACCACAAGAGACCCAGTACTTC.

The CDR3 nucleotides read TGCACCAGCCCGGAAACGGGGACTAGCGGGAGTGCTGGTGAGCAGTTCTTC. Its protein product is CTSPETGTSGSAGEQFF. This chain connects TRBV1 to TRBJ2-1; TRBD2, the D gene given by the table, was not confirmed from the DNA. TRBV1 is marked as a pseudogene. The CDR3 spans 17 residues.

The chain combines TRBV27 with TRBJ1-5; 8 bases fit TRBD1. The V and J ends lost 3 bases and 3 bases, in that order; junction bases with no gene match: 4. CDR3 length: 15 residues. Per the germline V gene, CDR1 is MNHEY and CDR2 is SMNVEV (reference sequence). The CDR3 protein is CASSFQGAVNQPQHF. The CDR3 DNA reads as TGTGCCAGCAGTTTTCAGGGGGCGGTCAATCAGCCCCAGCATTTT.

CDR3 bases: TGTGCCAGCAGTCCCAGGGTAAGCGATATCTACGAGCAGTACTTC. It encodes CASSPRVSDIYEQYF. V gene TRBV11-2 combines with J gene TRBJ2-7; tentatively, D is TRBD1 (5 bases). Germline V lookup: CDR1 SGHAT, CDR2 FQNNGV. Trimming took 6 bases from V and 3 from J, leaving 18 bases between them. The CDR3 covers 15 residues. Together with reference TRBV11-2 and TRBJ2-7, the CDR3 gives the full variable domain: EAGVAQSPRYKIIEKRQSVAFWCNPISGHATLYWYQQILGQGPKLLIQFQNNGVVDDSQLPKDRFSAERLKGVDSTLKIQPAKLEDSAVYLCASSPRVSDIYEQYFGPGTRLTVT.

Worth noting for this clone: The identical CDR3 is also encoded by other nucleotide sequences in the sample. This rearrangement joins TRBV9 to TRBJ2-4; D may be TRBD2 (5 bases). Trimming took off 2 bases at V and 1 base at J, with 10 bases between the two ends. Germline V gene lookup returns CDR1 SGDLS and CDR2 YYNGEE. The CDR3 is 15 residues long. The CDR3 DNA is TGTGCCAGCAGCGTGGTTCCGGGGGCCAAAAACATTCAGTACTTC. It codes for CASSVVPGAKNIQYF. Based on the CDR3 plus reference TRBV9 and TRBJ2-4, the full variable domain is DSGVTQTPKHLITATGQRVTLRCSPRSGDLSVYWYQQSLDQGLQFLIQYYNGEERAKGNILERFSAQQFPDLHSELNLSSLELGDSALYFCASSVVPGAKNIQYFGAGTRLSVL.

Concerning this clone: At one boundary the junction diverges from the germline segment, which might be a read error. The chain uses TRBV6-5 and TRBJ1-4, with no clear D. In germline, CDR1 is MNHEY, CDR2 SVGAGI. This CDR3 is 13 amino acids long. DNA for the CDR3: TGTGCCAGCAGTAACTCTTGGGGTGAAAAACTGTTTTTT. This codes for CASSNSWGEKLFF.

The rearrangement uses TRBV4-2 and TRBJ2-5, with TRBD2 matching 12 bases. Trimming at V came to 3 bases and at J to 0 bases, leaving 2 bases not matched to a gene. Germline V gene sequence: CDR1 LGHNA, CDR2 YNFKEQ. The CDR3 length is 16 residues. The CDR3 reads CASSQASGRDQETQYF. For the CDR3, the DNA is TGTGCCAGCAGCCAGGCTAGCGGGAGGGACCAAGAGACCCAGTACTTC.

The chain carries TRBV7-8 and TRBJ1-1, with D unresolved. Looked up from germline, CDR1 is SGHVS and CDR2 is FQNEAQ. V shed 0 bases and J shed 11 bases, with 13 bases lying between them. This CDR3 has 13 residues. CDR3 in amino acids: CASSLALSGEAFF. As DNA, the CDR3 is TGTGCCAGCAGCTTAGCGCTCTCTGGCGAGGCTTTCTTT.

The chain is built from TRBV7-9 and TRBJ2-1, with 8 bases lining up with TRBD1. Germline values: CDR1 SEHNR, CDR2 FQNEAQ (reference sequence). This CDR3 contains 14 residues. The V segment lost 0 bases and the J segment 8 bases; nucleotides outside the gene matches: 3. The CDR3 DNA reads TGTGCCAGCAGCTTAGCGCGACAGGGGCATGAGCAGTTCTTC. Its translation is CASSLARQGHEQFF.

The chain employs TRBV29-1 and TRBJ2-5; 9 bases map to TRBD2. There are 15 residues in the CDR3. Germline assignment: CDR1 SQVTM and CDR2 ANQGSEA. V lost 3 bases, J lost 5 bases, and 10 bases stayed unmatched. In nucleotides, the CDR3 is TGCAGCGTTGAGGGTCTAGCGGGAATTGACGAGACCCAGTACTTC. Protein product: CSVEGLAGIDETQYF.

The rearrangement joins TRBV11-2 to TRBJ2-7; no reliable D call. The CDR3 loop spans 11 amino acids. Germline CDR1 and CDR2: SGHAT and FQNNGV. Deletions cut 8 bases from V and 4 bases from J, with 9 bases between. The CDR3 DNA is TGTGCCAGCGGGGTGGGGTACGAGCAGTACTTC. Its translation: CASGVGYEQYF.

V is TRBV2 and J is TRBJ2-3, with a weak D call TRBD2 (7 bases). V was clipped by 10 bases and J by 2 bases, with 16 bases between them. CDR1 is SNHLY and CDR2 is FYNNEI in the germline V gene. There are 14 residues in the CDR3. The CDR3 region is CAISRGALTDTQYF. For the CDR3, the DNA is TGTGCCATCTCTCGGGGGGCACTCACAGATACGCAGTATTTT.

This clone was recorded only once. The rearrangement uses TRBV6-5 and TRBJ2-7; TRBD1 aligns across 8 bases. Germline CDR1 reads MNHEY; CDR2 reads SVGAGI. V lost 0 bases and J lost 7; bases outside the gene matches: 11. The CDR3 loop spans 16 amino acids. CDR3 nucleotide sequence: TGTGCCAGCAGTTACTCCTCCGGGACAGGTGGACAGGAGCAGTACTTC. This gives the protein CASSYSSGTGGQEQYF.

V and J are TRBV18 and TRBJ2-6, with D possibly TRBD1 on 5 matching bases. The CDR3 sequence is 15 residues long. Trimming stripped 8 bases from V and 0 bases from J, with 11 bases between. The V gene's germline CDR1 is KGHSH and CDR2 LQKENI. This CDR3 reads CASAQAGSGANVLTF. The CDR3 region has the DNA TGTGCCAGCGCACAGGCTGGCTCTGGGGCCAACGTCCTGACTTTC.

A word on this clone: The same CDR3 also results from other DNA sequences found in this sample. V usage is TRBV18 and J usage is TRBJ2-5; D is unresolved. From germline, CDR1 is KGHSH and CDR2 LQKENI. With 5 bases removed from V and 3 bases from J, the gap between germline ends came to 4 bases. This CDR3 region has 11 residues. CDR3 loop: CASSLKETQYF. Here the CDR3 DNA reads TGTGCCAGCTCATTGAAAGAGACCCAGTACTTC.